Shown below are 26 T cell receptor beta chains from a single sample sequenced in a study of T cells in localized non-small cell lung cancer. TCRdb's table, derived via immunoSEQ multiplex PCR, lists solely in-frame clones and lacks some. Seen here are 70,000 to 95,000 clones, about nine tenths observed once, and the top ten hold about 4%. The starting material was PBMCs, obtained before any cancer treatment. Receptors were obtained from a woman aged 35-70 years with stage II squamous cell lung carcinoma.

The chain combines TRBV9 with TRBJ2-1; TRBD2 agrees at 7 bases. The germline V gene has CDR1 SGDLS and CDR2 YYNGEE. Trimming cost V 5 bases and J 1 base; bases outside gene matches: 6. This CDR3 region has 15 residues. CDR3 in DNA: TGTGCCAGCAGACTAGGGAGGGGATCCTACAATGAGCAGTTCTTC. As protein: CASRLGRGSYNEQFF.

This clone came up once. The J gene is TRBJ2-7, the V gene TRBV5-1; 8 positions match TRBD1. Germline V CDR1 and CDR2: SGHRS, YFSETQ. V dropped 3 bases and J dropped 6; count of bases not matched to a gene: 8. The CDR3 covers 14 residues. For the CDR3, the DNA is TGCGCCAGCAGCTCCTCGGACAGGGTCGGCGAGCAGTACTTC. Translated: CASSSSDRVGEQYF.

The chain carries TRBV2 and TRBJ1-5; a weak D match, TRBD1 (5 bases). V dropped 4 bases and J dropped 5 bases, with 15 bases sitting between them. The CDR3 is 15 amino acids. Germline assignment: CDR1 SNHLY and CDR2 FYNNEI. The CDR3 loop reads CASSGGGSRHQPQHF. CDR3 sequence (DNA): TGTGCCAGCAGTGGGGGGGGATCACGACATCAGCCCCAGCATTTT.

V gene TRBV4-1 combines with J gene TRBJ1-4, with D possibly being TRBD1 (5 bases). CDR3 length: 16 residues. Germline assignment: CDR1 MGHRA and CDR2 YSYEKL. Trimming shortened V by 0 bases and J by 8 bases, and 16 bases separated the two germline ends. In nucleotides, the CDR3 is TGCGCCAGCAGCCAAGAAGGGACGGGACGGGGAGAAAAACTGTTTTTT. Protein sequence: CASSQEGTGRGEKLFF.

In this sample, this clone turned up once. The rearrangement joins TRBV7-2 to TRBJ2-3; no clear D gene. This CDR3 comprises 17 residues. V lost 1 base and J lost 2, with 16 bases in between. Germline CDR1 is SGHTA and CDR2 is FQGNSA. This CDR3 is CASSLGALPFITDTQYF. DNA for the CDR3: TGTGCCAGCAGCTTAGGGGCCCTCCCCTTTATCACAGATACGCAGTATTTT.

The chain uses TRBV2 and TRBJ1-2, with D perhaps TRBD1 (5 bases). There are 16 residues in the CDR3. Trimming took off 3 bases at V and 0 bases at J, with 14 bases between the two ends. Germline assignment: CDR1 SNHLY and CDR2 FYNNEI. DNA of the CDR3: TGTGCCAGCAGTGAGAGTATGGACACTCCTAACTATGGCTACACCTTC. Its translation: CASSESMDTPNYGYTF.

This rearrangement joins TRBV30 to TRBJ2-2; the D gene is possibly TRBD2 (6 bases). The CDR3 loop spans 14 amino acids. Trimming removed 3 bases from V and 1 base from J, with 9 bases in between. Germline V CDR1 and CDR2: GTSNPN, SVGIG (reference sequence). DNA of the CDR3: TGTGCCTGGAGAAGGCGGGAGAACACCGGGGAGCTGTTTTTT. Translation gives CAWRRRENTGELFF.

The rearrangement uses TRBV28 and TRBJ1-4, with D unresolved. The germline V gene has CDR1 MDHEN and CDR2 SYDVKM. Trimming left V 6 bases short and J 11 bases short, with 25 bases between. This CDR3 comprises 16 residues. The CDR3 sequence is CASSTPGRARREKLFF. Written as DNA, the CDR3 is TGTGCCAGCAGCACTCCCGGTCGAGCCCGGCGGGAGAAACTGTTTTTT.

The genes are TRBV27 and TRBJ2-7; D may be TRBD1 or TRBD2 (5 bases each). CDR1 and CDR2 from the germline V gene are MNHEY and SMNVEV (reference sequence). Trimming took off 1 base at V and 2 bases at J, with 9 bases between the two ends. The CDR3 has 14 residues. CDR3: CASSLLVGAYEQYF. The DNA for the CDR3 is TGTGCCAGCAGTTTATTGGTGGGGGCCTACGAGCAGTACTTC.

The chain recombines TRBV6-1 with TRBJ1-4; 7 nucleotides match TRBD1. Germline CDR1 reads MNHNS; CDR2 reads SASEGT. The junction had 3 bases not matched to a gene; V was cut back by 6 bases and J by 8 bases. This CDR3 is 12 amino acids long. The CDR3 spells CASSAQGEKLFF. CDR3 bases: TGTGCCAGCAGCGCACAGGGGGAAAAACTGTTTTTT.

V gene TRBV29-1 combines with J gene TRBJ2-7; 7 bases agree with TRBD2. V shed 7 bases and J 6 bases; nucleotides not matched to a gene: 9. The germline V gene encodes CDR1 SQVTM and CDR2 ANQGSEA. CDR3 size: 12 residues. CDR3 bases: TGCAGCGCCGAGGGCGGGGGTGGCGAGCAGTACTTC. It specifies CSAEGGGGEQYF.

The CDR3 DNA sequence: TGTGCCAGCAGCTTAGCCGGGACAGGGAGGCACGAGACCCAGTACTTC. Amino acids: CASSLAGTGRHETQYF. This chain links TRBV7-8 with TRBJ2-5; TRBD1 matches 9 bases. V was pared by 0 bases and J by 5 bases, with 7 bases of the junction left unmatched. The germline CDR1 and CDR2 sequences are SGHVS and FQNEAQ. This CDR3 has 16 residues. The full variable domain, completed using reference TRBV7-8 and TRBJ2-5, is GAGVSQSPRYKVAKRGQDVALRCDPISGHVSLFWYQQALGQGPEFLTYFQNEAQLDKSGLPSDRFFAERPEGSVSTLKIQRTQQEDSAVYLCASSLAGTGRHETQYFGPGTRLLVL.

This chain joins TRBV11-2 and TRBJ1-2; D is unresolved. V was clipped by 6 bases and J by 3 bases, with 17 bases between them. The CDR3 is made up of 15 amino acids. The V gene's germline CDR1 is SGHAT and CDR2 FQNNGV. The CDR3, as DNA: TGTGCCAGCAGAATTCAGGCGCGGGGTGACTATGGCTACACCTTC. The encoded protein is CASRIQARGDYGYTF.

The chain has TRBV10-2 and TRBJ2-1; 7 nucleotides line up with TRBD2. Germline values: CDR1 WSHSY, CDR2 SAAADI. J was trimmed by 5 bases and V by 3 bases; bases with no gene match: 16. The CDR3 sequence is 18 residues long. The CDR3 spells CASSDRAGVLTINNEQFF. CDR3 in DNA: TGCGCCAGCAGTGACCGGGCGGGAGTATTAACCATTAACAATGAGCAGTTCTTC.

This chain connects TRBV28 to TRBJ2-2; the match to TRBD1 covers 8 bases. The ends lost 2 bases at V and 5 bases at J; junction bases unmatched: 4. The CDR3 is 15 residues long. Per the germline V gene, CDR1 is MDHEN and CDR2 is SYDVKM. For the CDR3, the DNA is TGTGCCAGCAGTTTAAGGACAGGGTTGACCGGGGAGCTGTTTTTT. Amino acids: CASSLRTGLTGELFF.

V is TRBV11-2 and J is TRBJ1-1; 7 bases line up with TRBD1. The junction had 1 base not matched to a gene; V was cut back by 1 base and J by 2 bases. This CDR3 is built from 14 residues. From germline, CDR1 is SGHAT and CDR2 FQNNGV. CDR3 protein: CASSLGQGNTEAFF. CDR3 DNA sequence: TGTGCCAGCAGCTTAGGACAGGGAAACACTGAAGCTTTCTTT.

The sample holds a few counts of this clone. Additional DNA sequences in this sample encode the identical CDR3. V gene TRBV14 combines with J gene TRBJ1-1; D not resolved. Trimming left V 2 bases short and J 4 bases short, with 8 bases between. This CDR3 contains 13 residues. Germline V gene lookup returns CDR1 SGHDN and CDR2 FVKESK. This chain's CDR3 is CASSQSTRTEAFF. The CDR3 region has the DNA TGTGCCAGCAGCCAATCTACACGCACTGAAGCTTTCTTT.

This rearrangement joins TRBV6-6 to TRBJ2-7; D not certain. Germline V gives CDR1 MNHNY, CDR2 SVGAGI (reference sequence). The V gene lost 0 bases and the J gene lost 4 bases, with 16 bases spanning the gap. The CDR3 sequence is 16 residues long. The CDR3 reads CASSYSNFRIPYEQYF. Here the CDR3 DNA reads TGTGCCAGCAGTTACTCTAACTTCCGGATCCCTTACGAGCAGTACTTC.

The rearrangement joins TRBV5-1 to TRBJ2-1, with TRBD2 as a possible D gene (6 bases). The CDR3 sequence is 16 residues long. Germline loops: CDR1 SGHRS, CDR2 YFSETQ. Trimming shortened V by 0 bases and J by 4 bases, and 14 bases separated the two germline ends. The CDR3 coding sequence is TGCGCCAGCAGCTTGGGTAACCGGGACTTTTACAATGAGCAGTTCTTC. Residues: CASSLGNRDFYNEQFF.

V is TRBV27 and J is TRBJ1-2; 9 bases align to TRBD1. Germline V gene data show CDR1 as MNHEY and CDR2 as SMNVEV (reference sequence). J was trimmed by 3 bases and V by 2 bases; bases with no gene match: 7. The CDR3 covers 16 residues. Here the CDR3 DNA reads TGTGCCAGCAGTTTAGGGACAGGGATTTATCACTATGGCTACACCTTC. Translated, it gives CASSLGTGIYHYGYTF.

This rearrangement joins TRBV5-1 to TRBJ2-2; 8 bases are shared with TRBD2. CDR1 and CDR2 (germline): SGHRS, YFSETQ. The CDR3 runs 16 residues. With V trimmed by 0 bases and J by 4 bases, 5 bases remained unmatched. CDR3 protein: CASSLAGTRITGELFF. For the CDR3, the DNA is TGCGCCAGCAGCTTGGCCGGGACTAGGATCACCGGGGAGCTGTTTTTT.

The chain joins TRBV6-1 to TRBJ1-1; D is unresolved. The germline gives CDR1 MNHNS, CDR2 SASEGT. The germline V and J ends were trimmed by 1 base and 1 base, with 4 bases remaining between them. This CDR3 contains 13 residues. CDR3 DNA: TGTGCCAGCAGTGAAGGGGAGAACACTGAAGCTTTCTTT. Translated, it gives CASSEGENTEAFF.

This clone was detected only once. The V gene is TRBV5-1, the J gene TRBJ2-2; the D is unclear. CDR1 is SGHRS, CDR2 YFSETQ, per germline. V dropped 5 bases and J dropped 5 bases, with 13 bases sitting between them. The CDR3 sequence is 14 residues long. CDR3 residues: CASRSGLGTGELFF. The CDR3 DNA reads TGCGCCAGCAGGTCCGGGTTAGGGACCGGGGAGCTGTTTTTT.

This chain links TRBV9 with TRBJ1-1; D not certain. The V end was cut by 4 bases, the J end by 1 base, with 11 bases between. Germline V gene lookup returns CDR1 SGDLS and CDR2 YYNGEE. The CDR3 has 14 amino acids. CDR3 sequence (DNA): TGTGCCAGCAGCTCCCGAACAGCGAACACTGAAGCTTTCTTT. Encoded protein: CASSSRTANTEAFF. Filled out from reference TRBV9 and TRBJ1-1, the complete variable domain reads DSGVTQTPKHLITATGQRVTLRCSPRSGDLSVYWYQQSLDQGLQFLIQYYNGEERAKGNILERFSAQQFPDLHSELNLSSLELGDSALYFCASSSRTANTEAFFGQGTRLTVV.

The rearrangement joins TRBV5-1 to TRBJ2-1, with D perhaps matching TRBD2 (5 bases). V lost 2 bases to trimming and J lost 8 bases, with 8 bases between them. CDR1 and CDR2 from the germline V gene are SGHRS and YFSETQ. The CDR3 covers 12 residues. CDR3 sequence reads: CASSLGRDEQFF. The CDR3 nucleotides are TGCGCCAGCAGCTTAGGGCGGGATGAGCAGTTCTTC.

The V gene is TRBV4-1, the J gene TRBJ2-7; 9 positions match TRBD1. The CDR3 sequence is 15 residues long. V was pared by 1 base and J by 0 bases, with 1 base of the junction left unmatched. The germline gives CDR1 MGHRA, CDR2 YSYEKL. The DNA of the CDR3 is TGCGCCAGCAGCCAAGGGGGACAGGGCTCCTACGAGCAGTACTTC. Translated, it gives CASSQGGQGSYEQYF.